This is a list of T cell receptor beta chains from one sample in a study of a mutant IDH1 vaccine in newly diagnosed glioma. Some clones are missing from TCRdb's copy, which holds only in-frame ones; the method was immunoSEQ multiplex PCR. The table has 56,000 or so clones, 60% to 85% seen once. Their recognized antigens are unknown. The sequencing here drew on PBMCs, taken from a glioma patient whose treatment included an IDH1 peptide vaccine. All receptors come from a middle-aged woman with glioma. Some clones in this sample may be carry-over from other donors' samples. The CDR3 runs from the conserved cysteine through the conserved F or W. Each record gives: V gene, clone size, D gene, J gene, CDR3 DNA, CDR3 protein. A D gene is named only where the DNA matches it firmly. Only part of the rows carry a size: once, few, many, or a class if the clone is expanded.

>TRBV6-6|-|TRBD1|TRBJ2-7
TGTGCCAGCAGTCGACAGGGACCTAGCGAGCAGTACTTC
CASSRQGPSEQYF
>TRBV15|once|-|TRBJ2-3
TGTGCCACCAGCAGAGAGGATAGCTCAGATACGCAGTATTTT
CATSREDSSDTQYF
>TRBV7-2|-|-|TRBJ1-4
TGTGCCAGCAGCTTAGGGGCGGCGGAAAAACTGTTTTTT
CASSLGAAEKLFF
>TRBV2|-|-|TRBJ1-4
TGTGCCAGCAGTGGAAGACAGGAAACTAATGAAAAACTGTTTTTT
CASSGRQETNEKLFF
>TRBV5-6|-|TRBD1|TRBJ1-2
TGTGCCAGCAGCTTACAGGGGTACTATGGCTACACCTTC
CASSLQGYYGYTF
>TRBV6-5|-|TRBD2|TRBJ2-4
TGTGCCAGCAGTTCCACGACTAGCGGAAAAAACATTCAGTACTTC
CASSSTTSGKNIQYF
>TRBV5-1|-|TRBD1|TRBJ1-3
TGCGCCAGCAGCCTTACCGACAGGGCGAGCGGAAACACCATATATTTT
CASSLTDRASGNTIYF
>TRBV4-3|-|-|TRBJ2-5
TGCGCCAGCAGCCAAGATTGGGCGGTGCAAGAGACCCAGTACTTC
CASSQDWAVQETQYF
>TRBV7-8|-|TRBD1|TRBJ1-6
TGTGCCAGCAGCCCCGCCAGGGGGAATTCACCCCTCCACTTT
CASSPARGNSPLHF
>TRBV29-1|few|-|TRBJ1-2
TGCAGCGTTGTCGTGGGGTATGGCTACACCTTC
CSVVVGYGYTF
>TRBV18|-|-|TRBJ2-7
TGTGCCAGCTCACCGAGCTCCTACGAGCAGTACTTC
CASSPSSYEQYF
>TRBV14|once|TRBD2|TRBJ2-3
TGTGCCAGCAGCCAAGGCGGGGGAGTAGCAGATACGCAGTATTTT
CASSQGGGVADTQYF
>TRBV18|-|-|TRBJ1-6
TGTGCCAGCTCACCCTCAGGTAGGGGTTCACCCCTCCACTTT
CASSPSGRGSPLHF
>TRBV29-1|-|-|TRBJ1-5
TGCAGCGTGGGGTTCGATTATCAGCCCCAGCATTTT
CSVGFDYQPQHF
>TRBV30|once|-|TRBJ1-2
TGTGCCTGCAGGGGCCTCTATGGCTACACCTTC
CACRGLYGYTF
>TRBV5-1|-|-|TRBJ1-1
TGCGCCAGCAGCCCCAACGGGGGGATGGGGAACACTGAAGCTTTCTTT
CASSPNGGMGNTEAFF
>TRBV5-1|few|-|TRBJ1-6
TGCGCCAGCAGCTCGGGCTTACAGGCGAGCTCCTATAATTCACCCCTCCACTTT
CASSSGLQASSYNSPLHF
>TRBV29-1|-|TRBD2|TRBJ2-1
TGCAGCGTCCGACTAGCGGGGGACTATGAGCAGTTCTTC
CSVRLAGDYEQFF
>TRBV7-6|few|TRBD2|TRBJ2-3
TGTGCCAGCAGCGACCTACTAGCGGGGGGCCCCCTTAGCACAGATACGCAGTATTTT
CASSDLLAGGPLSTDTQYF
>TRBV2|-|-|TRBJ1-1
TGTGCCAGCAGAGGGGATTTTGACACTGAAGCTTTCTTT
CASRGDFDTEAFF
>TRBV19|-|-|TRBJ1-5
TGTGCCGGTAGTTCGACCGATAGCAATCAGCCCCAGCATTTT
CAGSSTDSNQPQHF
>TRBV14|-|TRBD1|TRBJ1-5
TGTGCCAGCAGCCAAGGCAAAAGGACAGGGGGCAATCAGCCCCAGCATTTT
CASSQGKRTGGNQPQHF
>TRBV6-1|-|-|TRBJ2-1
TGTGCCAGCAGTCGAAGGGGCAACAACAATGAGCAGTTCTTC
CASSRRGNNNEQFF
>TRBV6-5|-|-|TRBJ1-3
TGTGCCAGCAGTTATGTAACAGACGCTGGAAACACCATATATTTT
CASSYVTDAGNTIYF
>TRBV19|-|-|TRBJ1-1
TGTGCCAGTAGTATAGGGCCGAACACTGAAGCTTTCTTT
CASSIGPNTEAFF
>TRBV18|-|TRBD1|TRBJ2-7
TGTGCCAGCTCACCAAGGGACAGGGGGCGAAGCGAGCAGTACTTC
CASSPRDRGRSEQYF
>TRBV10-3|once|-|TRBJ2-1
TGTGCCATCAGCCCTTCGATTATGTCCTACAATGAGCAGTTCTTC
CAISPSIMSYNEQFF
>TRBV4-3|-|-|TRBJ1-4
TGCGCCAGCGGAAGGATCAGCGAAAATGAAAAACTGTTTTTT
CASGRISENEKLFF
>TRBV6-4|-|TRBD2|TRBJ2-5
TGTGCCAGCAGTGATCAAGCGGGGGCGGCCGAGACCCAGTACTTC
CASSDQAGAAETQYF
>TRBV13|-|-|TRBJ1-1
TGTGCCAGCAGCGAGGGGCGGGGTGCTATCATGAACACTGAAGCTTTCTTT
CASSEGRGAIMNTEAFF
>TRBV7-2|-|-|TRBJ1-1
TGTGCCAGCAGCCCCCGGGTCGACACTGAAGCTTTCTTT
CASSPRVDTEAFF
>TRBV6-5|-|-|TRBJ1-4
TGTGCCAGCAGTTACTCGGAAGGGAATGAAAAACTGTTTTTT
CASSYSEGNEKLFF
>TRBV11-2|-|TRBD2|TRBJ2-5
TGTGCCAGCAGCTTAACTATTAGCGGGGGGAAGACCCAGTACTTC
CASSLTISGGKTQYF
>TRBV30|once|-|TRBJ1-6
TGTGCCTGGAGTGTACCGGGTAATTCACCCCTCCACTTT
CAWSVPGNSPLHF
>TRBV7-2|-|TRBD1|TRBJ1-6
TGTGCCAGCAGCTCCGGGACAGGGGGCGCCGGACGGGTCTCACCCCTCCACTTT
CASSSGTGGAGRVSPLHF
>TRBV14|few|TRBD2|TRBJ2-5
TGTGCCAGCAGCCACGTCTCGGGAGGGCCTCGGGAGACCCAGTACTTC
CASSHVSGGPRETQYF
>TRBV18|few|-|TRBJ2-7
TGTGCCAGCGACCAGGGGCAGGGCATCTACGAGCAGTACTTC
CASDQGQGIYEQYF
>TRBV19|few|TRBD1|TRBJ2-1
TGTGCCAGTAGTACGACAGGGTTTTCCTACAATGAGCAGTTCTTC
CASSTTGFSYNEQFF
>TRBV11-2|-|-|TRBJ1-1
TGTGCCAGCAGCTCTACCAGGACCCCAAATAAGGGAGCTTTCTTT
CASSSTRTPNKGAFF
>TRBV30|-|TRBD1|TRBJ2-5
TGTGCCTGGAGTCCTGGGACAGGGTCCAAGACCCAGTACTTC
CAWSPGTGSKTQYF
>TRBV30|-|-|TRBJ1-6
TGTGCCTGGAGTGGTGGAATGGATTCACCCCTCCACTTT
CAWSGGMDSPLHF
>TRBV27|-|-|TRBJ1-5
TGTGCCAGCAGTTTCTTTCAGGGCCAGCCCCAGCATTTT
CASSFFQGQPQHF
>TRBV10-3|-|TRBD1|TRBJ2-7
TGTGCCATCAGTCCAGAGGGGACAGGGAGCGAGCAGTACTTC
CAISPEGTGSEQYF
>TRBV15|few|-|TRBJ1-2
TGTGCCACCAGCAGAGATAGAGCAGGACTCCTCTATGGCTACACCTTC
CATSRDRAGLLYGYTF
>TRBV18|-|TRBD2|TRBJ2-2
TGTGCCAGCTCACCCCTAGCGGGGAACACCGGGGAGCTGTTTTTT
CASSPLAGNTGELFF
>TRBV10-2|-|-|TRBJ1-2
TGCGCCAGCAGTGAGTCTGTAAGGGCTTTATTCTATGGCTACACCTTC
CASSESVRALFYGYTF
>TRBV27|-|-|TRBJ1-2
TGTGCCACCTTGGGGCCAGCTCTCTATGGCTACACCTTC
CATLGPALYGYTF